Listed below are T cell receptor beta chains from one sample, sequenced in a study of T cell responses to AZD1222 COVID-19 vaccine. The protocol was immunoSEQ multiplex PCR, while the TCRdb copy is restricted to in-frame clones and leaves out a portion. This table holds 150,000 to 200,000 clones, 70% to 90% found once. The input for sequencing was peripheral blood, taken on day 0 of AZD1222 vaccination. The receptors here all came from an adult in good health. The CDR3 runs from the conserved cysteine through the conserved F or W. Fields, in order: J gene, clone size, D gene, V gene, CDR3 DNA, CDR3 protein. The D gene is left open where the match is weak. Not every row has a clone size; where given, it reads once, few, many or a size class.

j_gene: TRBJ1-1
abundance: NA
d_gene: TRBD1
v_gene: TRBV12-5
CDR3nt: TGTGCTAGTGGTTTGTCCAACAGGGGAACTGAAGCTTTCTTT
CDR3aa: CASGLSNRGTEAFF

j_gene: TRBJ1-1
abundance: NA
d_gene: NA
v_gene: TRBV13
CDR3nt: TGTGCCAGCAGCTTCTTAACCGGAGGCTTGAACACTGAAGCTTTCTTT
CDR3aa: CASSFLTGGLNTEAFF

j_gene: TRBJ1-4
abundance: NA
d_gene: NA
v_gene: TRBV5-1
CDR3nt: TGCGCCAGCAGCTTAGAGGGCAAGAATGAAAAACTGTTTTTT
CDR3aa: CASSLEGKNEKLFF

j_gene: TRBJ2-7
abundance: once
d_gene: NA
v_gene: TRBV5-6
CDR3nt: TGTGCCAGCAGCTTGGAAGTCGGAAGGGGAGGCGAGCAGTACTTC
CDR3aa: CASSLEVGRGGEQYF

j_gene: TRBJ1-1
abundance: NA
d_gene: TRBD1
v_gene: TRBV9
CDR3nt: TGTGCCAGCAGCGTAGTAGGAGACAGGGGAGCTCAAGGCACTGAAGCTTTCTTT
CDR3aa: CASSVVGDRGAQGTEAFF

j_gene: TRBJ2-4
abundance: NA
d_gene: TRBD1
v_gene: TRBV30
CDR3nt: TGTGCCTGGAGTACCTCAGGGGGCACAAACATTCAGTACTTC
CDR3aa: CAWSTSGGTNIQYF

j_gene: TRBJ1-3
abundance: NA
d_gene: NA
v_gene: TRBV30
CDR3nt: TGTGCCTGGAGTGGGGGGGTAGCTGGAAACACCATATATTTT
CDR3aa: CAWSGGVAGNTIYF

j_gene: TRBJ1-1
abundance: NA
d_gene: NA
v_gene: TRBV19
CDR3nt: TGTGCCAGTGTCAAAGGCAGCGCGGCGACGAACACTGAAGCTTTCTTT
CDR3aa: CASVKGSAATNTEAFF

j_gene: TRBJ2-7
abundance: NA
d_gene: TRBD2
v_gene: TRBV14
CDR3nt: TGTGCCAGCAGCCTTAGACCTTTTACTAGCGGGGATGGCGACGAGCAGTACTTC
CDR3aa: CASSLRPFTSGDGDEQYF

j_gene: TRBJ2-3
abundance: NA
d_gene: TRBD2
v_gene: TRBV7-3
CDR3nt: TGTGCCAGCAGCTCTGGCCAGACTAGCGGGGGATCAGATACGCAGTATTTT
CDR3aa: CASSSGQTSGGSDTQYF

j_gene: TRBJ1-1
abundance: NA
d_gene: NA
v_gene: TRBV11-3
CDR3nt: TGTGCCAGCGGGGGAGGGACTGAAGCTTTCTTT
CDR3aa: CASGGGTEAFF

j_gene: TRBJ2-7
abundance: few
d_gene: NA
v_gene: TRBV25-1
CDR3nt: TGTGCCAGCAGTATCAGTTCTGCAGGGCAGTACTTC
CDR3aa: CASSISSAGQYF

j_gene: TRBJ1-5
abundance: NA
d_gene: NA
v_gene: TRBV30
CDR3nt: TGTGCCTGGAGTATCTCTGGGGGAGGGAGCAATCAGCCCCAGCATTTT
CDR3aa: CAWSISGGGSNQPQHF

j_gene: TRBJ2-1
abundance: once
d_gene: NA
v_gene: TRBV7-9
CDR3nt: TGTGCCAGCAGCCCCCGGGGGATTTACAATGAGCAGTTCTTC
CDR3aa: CASSPRGIYNEQFF

j_gene: TRBJ1-5
abundance: NA
d_gene: TRBD1
v_gene: TRBV6-2/TRBV6-3
CDR3nt: TGTGCCAGCAGCTCCGGGACAGCCAGCAATCAGCCCCAGCATTTT
CDR3aa: CASSSGTASNQPQHF

j_gene: TRBJ2-5
abundance: NA
d_gene: TRBD2
v_gene: TRBV24-1
CDR3nt: TGTGCCACCAGTGACAGGACTAGCGGGGGGCAAGAGACCCAGTACTTC
CDR3aa: CATSDRTSGGQETQYF

j_gene: TRBJ2-5
abundance: NA
d_gene: NA
v_gene: TRBV6-5
CDR3nt: TGTGCCAGCAGCCTCGGTCGAGGAGAGACCCAGTACTTC
CDR3aa: CASSLGRGETQYF

j_gene: TRBJ1-6
abundance: NA
d_gene: NA
v_gene: TRBV28
CDR3nt: TGTGCCACCTCCGCAGGCCTTCATAATTCACCCCTCCACTTT
CDR3aa: CATSAGLHNSPLHF

j_gene: TRBJ2-3
abundance: NA
d_gene: NA
v_gene: TRBV21-1
CDR3nt: TGTGCCACTCCGATCCCTAGGGGAGCAGATACGCAGTATTTT
CDR3aa: CATPIPRGADTQYF

j_gene: TRBJ1-2
abundance: NA
d_gene: NA
v_gene: TRBV10-3
CDR3nt: TGTGCCATCAGTCGGAGACAGATAGCTAACTATGGCTACACCTTC
CDR3aa: CAISRRQIANYGYTF

j_gene: TRBJ2-1
abundance: NA
d_gene: NA
v_gene: TRBV29-1
CDR3nt: TGCAGCGTTGATTGGGCGGGATCGGGGAATGAGCAGTTCTTC
CDR3aa: CSVDWAGSGNEQFF

j_gene: TRBJ2-2
abundance: NA
d_gene: TRBD1
v_gene: TRBV7-9
CDR3nt: TGTGCCAGCAGCCGGATACGGACAGGGGGCCCTAACACCGGGGAGCTGTTTTTT
CDR3aa: CASSRIRTGGPNTGELFF

j_gene: TRBJ2-3
abundance: once
d_gene: TRBD2
v_gene: TRBV6-5
CDR3nt: TGTGCCAGCAGTCCGGGACTAAGTACAGATACGCAGTATTTT
CDR3aa: CASSPGLSTDTQYF

j_gene: TRBJ2-5
abundance: NA
d_gene: NA
v_gene: TRBV9
CDR3nt: TGTGCCAGCAGCATAAACCGACAGGGAGGTCACGAGACCCAGTACTTC
CDR3aa: CASSINRQGGHETQYF

j_gene: TRBJ1-6
abundance: NA
d_gene: NA
v_gene: TRBV15
CDR3nt: TGTGCCACCAGCACGGTGCTAAGTTTGGGTAAATCACCCCTCCACTTT
CDR3aa: CATSTVLSLGKSPLHF

j_gene: TRBJ2-5
abundance: NA
d_gene: TRBD2
v_gene: TRBV5-1
CDR3nt: TGCGCCAGCAGCGTGGGGCCTAGCGGACAAGAGACCCAGTACTTC
CDR3aa: CASSVGPSGQETQYF

j_gene: TRBJ1-2
abundance: few
d_gene: TRBD1
v_gene: TRBV28
CDR3nt: TGTGCCAGCAGTTTAAATGCAGGGGGGAGCTATGGCTACACCTTC
CDR3aa: CASSLNAGGSYGYTF

j_gene: TRBJ2-5
abundance: NA
d_gene: TRBD2
v_gene: TRBV7-3
CDR3nt: TGTGCCAGCAGCCCCGGGGCCAGCGGGGGGGCCCCAGAGACCCAGTACTTC
CDR3aa: CASSPGASGGAPETQYF

j_gene: TRBJ1-3
abundance: NA
d_gene: NA
v_gene: TRBV30
CDR3nt: TGTGCCCTCGATGGCTCTGGAAACACCATATATTTT
CDR3aa: CALDGSGNTIYF

j_gene: TRBJ2-1
abundance: NA
d_gene: TRBD2
v_gene: TRBV20-1
CDR3nt: TGCAGTGCTAGTCACCTAGCGGGGGGTGGTGAGCAGTTCTTC
CDR3aa: CSASHLAGGGEQFF

j_gene: TRBJ2-7
abundance: NA
d_gene: NA
v_gene: TRBV9
CDR3nt: TGTGCCAGCAGCGTAGGGACGGAAGGGAACTACGAGCAGTACTTC
CDR3aa: CASSVGTEGNYEQYF

j_gene: TRBJ1-1
abundance: NA
d_gene: TRBD1
v_gene: TRBV12-3/TRBV12-4
CDR3nt: TGTGCCAGCAGTTGGACAGGCACTGAAGCTTTCTTT
CDR3aa: CASSWTGTEAFF